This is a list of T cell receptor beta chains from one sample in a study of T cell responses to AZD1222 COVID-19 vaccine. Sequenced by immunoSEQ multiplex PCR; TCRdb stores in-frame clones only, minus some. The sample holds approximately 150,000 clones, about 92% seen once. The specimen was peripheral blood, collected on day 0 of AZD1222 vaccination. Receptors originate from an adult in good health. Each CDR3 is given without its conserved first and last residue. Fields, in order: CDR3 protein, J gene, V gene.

CDR3 protein: ASSLDRVRDTQY
J gene: TRBJ2-3
V gene: TRBV7-9

CDR3 protein: ASSARGNLSFSYNEQF
J gene: TRBJ2-1
V gene: TRBV9

CDR3 protein: ASSSMGLAEVLKAKNIQY
J gene: TRBJ2-4
V gene: TRBV7-8

CDR3 protein: ASSSPGLRDDEQF
J gene: TRBJ2-1
V gene: TRBV6-5

CDR3 protein: ASSFYRNYEQY
J gene: TRBJ2-7
V gene: TRBV7-2

CDR3 protein: ASRETGFYGYT
J gene: TRBJ1-2
V gene: TRBV27

CDR3 protein: ASRDGEKLF
J gene: TRBJ1-4
V gene: TRBV28

CDR3 protein: ASSQDKGTSGRGETQY
J gene: TRBJ2-5
V gene: TRBV3-1/TRBV3-2

CDR3 protein: ASRERQGSNQPQH
J gene: TRBJ1-5
V gene: TRBV19

CDR3 protein: ASSLNSYEQY
J gene: TRBJ2-7
V gene: TRBV5-4

CDR3 protein: ASSLVADRGLGYT
J gene: TRBJ1-2
V gene: TRBV7-8

CDR3 protein: ASSSTSGRNNEQF
J gene: TRBJ2-1
V gene: TRBV7-9

CDR3 protein: ASSGDRSPFRELF
J gene: TRBJ2-2
V gene: TRBV19

CDR3 protein: ASSESDSNQPQH
J gene: TRBJ1-5
V gene: TRBV10-2

CDR3 protein: ASSVRGINEKLF
J gene: TRBJ1-4
V gene: TRBV2

CDR3 protein: SVEPPLGTSGVNEQF
J gene: TRBJ2-1
V gene: TRBV29-1

CDR3 protein: AWRVGPSEKLF
J gene: TRBJ1-4
V gene: TRBV30

CDR3 protein: AISEPRVDLSTDTQY
J gene: TRBJ2-3
V gene: TRBV10-3

CDR3 protein: ASSLAGRANYEQY
J gene: TRBJ2-7
V gene: TRBV5-4

CDR3 protein: ASSSELVDMNTEAF
J gene: TRBJ1-1
V gene: TRBV7-8

CDR3 protein: ASSYSGNYGYT
J gene: TRBJ1-2
V gene: TRBV6-1

CDR3 protein: ASSQVTNTEAF
J gene: TRBJ1-1
V gene: TRBV19